The sample holds one count of the clone carrying this T cell receptor (beta chain). Antigen: not known. Naive CD8 cells were CD45RO-negative, positively selected for CCR7, excluding terminally differentiated effector memory CD45RA+ cells. All donors were healthy HIV-negative adults lacking recent acute infections or vaccinations. The germline V gene has CDR1 MNHEY and CDR2 SVGAGI. V was clipped by 6 bases and J by 4 bases, with 12 bases between them. The CDR3 is 13 residues long. The record originates from a study of shared clonotypes between healthy human individuals. Study-level background: There were three CD4 naive, three CD4 memory, two CD8 naive and one CD8 memory plates per donor.

Regarding the study as a whole: Exclusively blood specimens were collected; tissue repertoires likely differ.

Sequenced by immunoSEQ multiplex PCR; TCRdb stores in-frame clones only, minus some. The data contain millions of clones, about 95% of them singletons. The TCR comes from a man aged 18-30 years in good health. The source material was naive CD8+ T cells sorted from blood. The V and J genes are TRBV6-5 and TRBJ1-1; TRBD1 is a possible D gene (6 bases). CDR3 region: CASRLQGITEAFF. CDR3 DNA sequence: TGTGCCAGCAGATTACAGGGAATCACTGAAGCTTTCTTT.